These T cell receptor beta chains were read from a single sample in a study of T cell changes during pregnancy in multiple sclerosis. Generated by immunoSEQ multiplex PCR, the TCRdb table keeps only in-frame clones and is missing some. The profile shows under 100,000 clones, about 96% of them singletons. The sequencing here drew on peripheral blood, taken in the second trimester of pregnancy. The origin of the receptors is a female donor with multiple sclerosis, enrolled in a pregnancy study. Each CDR3 is given with its conserved first and last residue. A D gene is named only where the DNA matches it firmly. Expanded clones are given a class, and other clones once, few, many or no size at all.

>.|TRBJ2-5|12|.|TRBV27
CARSTGEETQYF
TGTGCCAGATCTACCGGGGAAGAGACCCAGTACTTC
>.|TRBJ2-5|16|TRBD2|TRBV2
CASSSPGLATKETQYF
TGTGCCAGCAGTTCCCCTGGACTAGCCACAAAAGAGACCCAGTACTTC
>.|TRBJ2-7|14|.|TRBV7-9
CASSSDRRPYEQYF
TGTGCCAGCAGCTCCGACAGGAGACCCTACGAGCAGTACTTC
>.|TRBJ2-7|15|.|TRBV7-2
CASSLEGTASYEQYF
TGTGCCAGCAGCTTAGAGGGGACTGCTTCCTACGAGCAGTACTTC
>.|TRBJ2-1|16|TRBD2|TRBV30
CAWSGLAGAPSNEQFF
TGTGCCTGGAGTGGACTAGCGGGAGCCCCCTCCAATGAGCAGTTCTTC
>.|TRBJ2-7|12|.|TRBV6-1
CASSWTDYEQYF
TGTGCCAGCAGTTGGACAGACTACGAGCAGTACTTC
>.|TRBJ1-1|15|TRBD1|TRBV7-6
CASSLDREWNTEAFF
TGTGCCAGCAGCCTGGACAGGGAATGGAACACTGAAGCTTTCTTT
>.|TRBJ2-7|14|TRBD2|TRBV27
CASRSSGSSYEQYF
TGTGCCAGCAGGTCTAGCGGGAGCTCCTACGAGCAGTACTTC
>.|TRBJ1-2|16|.|TRBV5-4
CASGVGRGLRNYGYTF
TGTGCCAGCGGCGTGGGACGGGGATTAAGAAACTATGGCTACACCTTC
>.|TRBJ1-2|11|.|TRBV30
CAWSVPGGYTF
TGTGCCTGGAGTGTACCGGGTGGCTACACCTTC
>once|TRBJ1-5|15|TRBD1|TRBV6-1
CASSLTGDSNQPQHF
TGTGCCAGCAGTCTGACAGGGGATAGCAATCAGCCCCAGCATTTT
>.|TRBJ2-6|16|.|TRBV4-3
CASSQDREYGANVLTF
TGCGCCAGCAGCCAAGATAGGGAGTATGGGGCCAACGTCCTGACTTTC
>.|TRBJ1-5|16|TRBD1|TRBV5-5
CASSQEPGQINQPQHF
TGTGCCAGCAGCCAAGAACCGGGACAGATCAATCAGCCCCAGCATTTT
>.|TRBJ1-5|15|.|TRBV27
CASSFGGAYNQPQHF
TGTGCCAGCAGTTTTGGCGGGGCCTACAATCAGCCCCAGCATTTT
>.|TRBJ1-1|15|TRBD1|TRBV6-1
CASSDRGTGRTEAFF
TGTGCCAGCAGTGATAGAGGGACAGGGAGAACTGAAGCTTTCTTT
>.|TRBJ1-4|15|TRBD1|TRBV5-1
CASSLTGQEGEKLFF
TGCGCCAGCAGCTTGACCGGACAGGAGGGGGAAAAACTGTTTTTT
>.|TRBJ1-2|14|.|TRBV5-1
CASSIQTEGYGYTF
TGCGCCAGCAGCATACAAACTGAGGGCTATGGCTACACCTTC
>.|TRBJ1-2|11|.|TRBV28
CASGPMDGYTF
TGTGCCAGCGGGCCGATGGATGGCTACACCTTC
>.|TRBJ1-4|14|TRBD1|TRBV29-1
CSAGRARGSEKLFF
TGCAGCGCCGGTCGGGCCAGGGGGAGTGAAAAACTGTTTTTT
>.|TRBJ1-2|14|.|TRBV5-4
CASSLPRGLRGYTF
TGTGCCAGCAGCTTGCCCAGGGGCCTTCGTGGCTACACCTTC
>.|TRBJ1-1|14|.|TRBV28
CASTLLSDRTEAFF
TGTGCCAGCACCCTATTATCCGACAGGACTGAAGCTTTCTTT
>.|TRBJ2-7|16|.|TRBV19
CASGLGGGQALYEQYF
TGTGCCAGTGGCCTGGGAGGGGGACAGGCACTCTACGAGCAGTACTTC
>.|TRBJ1-1|14|.|TRBV19
CASSIVVRNTEAFF
TGTGCCAGTAGTATTGTGGTCAGGAACACTGAAGCTTTCTTT
>.|TRBJ2-3|13|TRBD1|TRBV29-1
CSVDEGATDTQYF
TGCAGCGTTGATGAGGGGGCCACAGATACGCAGTATTTT